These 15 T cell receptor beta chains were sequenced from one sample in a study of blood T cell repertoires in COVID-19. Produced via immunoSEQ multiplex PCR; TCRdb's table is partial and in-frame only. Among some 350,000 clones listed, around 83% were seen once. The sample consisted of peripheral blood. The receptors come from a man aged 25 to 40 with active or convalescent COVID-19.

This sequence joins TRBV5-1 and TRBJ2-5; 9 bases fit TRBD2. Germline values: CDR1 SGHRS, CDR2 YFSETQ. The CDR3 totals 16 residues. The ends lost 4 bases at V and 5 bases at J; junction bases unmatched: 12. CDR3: CASSTDPGTSTETQYF. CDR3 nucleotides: TGCGCCAGCAGCACGGACCCCGGGACTAGCACCGAGACCCAGTACTTC.

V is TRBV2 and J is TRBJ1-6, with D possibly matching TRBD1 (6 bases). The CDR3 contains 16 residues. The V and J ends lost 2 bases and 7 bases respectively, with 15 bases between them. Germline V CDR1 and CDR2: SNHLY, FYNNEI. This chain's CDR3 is CASSERGLGRNSPLHF. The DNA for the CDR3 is TGTGCCAGCAGTGAAAGGGGGTTGGGTAGGAATTCACCCCTCCACTTT.

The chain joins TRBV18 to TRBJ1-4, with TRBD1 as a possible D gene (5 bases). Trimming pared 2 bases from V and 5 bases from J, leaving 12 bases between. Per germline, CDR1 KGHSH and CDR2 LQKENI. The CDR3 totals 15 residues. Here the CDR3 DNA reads TGTGCCAGCTCACCAGGGGGAGGAGGGAATGAAAAACTGTTTTTT. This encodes CASSPGGGGNEKLFF.

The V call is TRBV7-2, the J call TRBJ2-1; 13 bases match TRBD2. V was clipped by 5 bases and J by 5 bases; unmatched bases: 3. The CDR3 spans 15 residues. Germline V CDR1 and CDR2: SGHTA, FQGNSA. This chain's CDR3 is CASSPGLAGDNEQFF. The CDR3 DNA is TGTGCCAGCAGCCCAGGACTAGCGGGGGACAATGAGCAGTTCTTC.

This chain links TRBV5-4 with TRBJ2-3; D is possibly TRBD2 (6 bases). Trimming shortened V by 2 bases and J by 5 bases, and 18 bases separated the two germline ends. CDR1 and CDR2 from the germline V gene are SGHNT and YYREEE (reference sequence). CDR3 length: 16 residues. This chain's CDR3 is CASSFLAVNHIDTQYF. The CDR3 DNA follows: TGTGCCAGCAGCTTTTTAGCGGTAAATCACATAGATACGCAGTATTTT.

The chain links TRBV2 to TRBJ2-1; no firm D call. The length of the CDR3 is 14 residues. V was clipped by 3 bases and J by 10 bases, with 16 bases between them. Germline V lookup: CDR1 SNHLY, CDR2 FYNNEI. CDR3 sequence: CASSDPKKVGEQFF. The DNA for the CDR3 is TGTGCCAGCAGTGACCCCAAAAAGGTGGGCGAGCAGTTCTTC.

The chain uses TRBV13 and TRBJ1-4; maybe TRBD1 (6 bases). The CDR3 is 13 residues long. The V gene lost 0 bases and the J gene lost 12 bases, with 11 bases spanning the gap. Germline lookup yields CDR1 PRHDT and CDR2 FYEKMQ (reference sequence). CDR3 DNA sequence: TGTGCCAGCAGCTTAGGCCCAAAGGGGGAACTGTTTTTT. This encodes CASSLGPKGELFF.

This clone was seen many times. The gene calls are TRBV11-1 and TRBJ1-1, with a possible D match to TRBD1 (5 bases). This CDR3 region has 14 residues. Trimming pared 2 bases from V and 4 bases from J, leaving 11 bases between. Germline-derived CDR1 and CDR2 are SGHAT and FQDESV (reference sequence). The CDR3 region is CASSLYGGGTEAFF. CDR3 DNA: TGTGCCAGCAGCTTATACGGGGGAGGCACTGAAGCTTTCTTT.

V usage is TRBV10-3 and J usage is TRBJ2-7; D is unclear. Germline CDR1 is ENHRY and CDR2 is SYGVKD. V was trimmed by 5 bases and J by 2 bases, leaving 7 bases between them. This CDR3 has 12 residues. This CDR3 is CAISPIPYEQYF. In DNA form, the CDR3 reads TGTGCCATCAGTCCCATCCCCTACGAGCAGTACTTC.

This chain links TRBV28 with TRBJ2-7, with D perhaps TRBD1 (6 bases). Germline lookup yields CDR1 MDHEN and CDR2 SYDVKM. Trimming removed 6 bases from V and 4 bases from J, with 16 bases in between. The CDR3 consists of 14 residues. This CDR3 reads CASSLMGTNYEQYF. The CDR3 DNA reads TGTGCCAGCAGCCTGATGGGGACAAATTACGAGCAGTACTTC.

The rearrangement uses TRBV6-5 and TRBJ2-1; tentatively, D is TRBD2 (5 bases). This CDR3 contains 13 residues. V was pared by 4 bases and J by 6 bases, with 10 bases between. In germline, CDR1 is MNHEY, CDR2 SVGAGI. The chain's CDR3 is CASSSPAGNEQFF. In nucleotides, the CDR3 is TGTGCCAGCAGTTCCCCGGCGGGCAATGAGCAGTTCTTC.

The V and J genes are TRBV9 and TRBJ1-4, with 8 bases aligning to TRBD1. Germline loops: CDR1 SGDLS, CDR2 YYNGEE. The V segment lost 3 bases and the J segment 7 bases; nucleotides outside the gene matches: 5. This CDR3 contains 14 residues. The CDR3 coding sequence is TGTGCCAGCAGCGGGGCAGGGGGCTTTGAAAAACTGTTTTTT. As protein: CASSGAGGFEKLFF.

CDR3 region: CASGRGPTDTQYF. Here the CDR3 DNA reads TGTGCCAGCGGGAGGGGCCCCACAGATACGCAGTATTTT. The chain uses TRBV2 and TRBJ2-3; 7 bases match TRBD2. Germline CDR1 reads SNHLY; CDR2 reads FYNNEI. The CDR3 is 13 residues long. V dropped 8 bases and J dropped 2; count of bases not matched to a gene: 4.

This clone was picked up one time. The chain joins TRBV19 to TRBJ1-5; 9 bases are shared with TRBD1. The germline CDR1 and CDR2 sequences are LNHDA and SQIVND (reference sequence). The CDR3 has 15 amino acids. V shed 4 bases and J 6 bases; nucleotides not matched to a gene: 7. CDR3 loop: CASSRDREKGQPQHF. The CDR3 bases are TGTGCCAGTAGTAGGGACAGGGAAAAAGGTCAGCCCCAGCATTTT.

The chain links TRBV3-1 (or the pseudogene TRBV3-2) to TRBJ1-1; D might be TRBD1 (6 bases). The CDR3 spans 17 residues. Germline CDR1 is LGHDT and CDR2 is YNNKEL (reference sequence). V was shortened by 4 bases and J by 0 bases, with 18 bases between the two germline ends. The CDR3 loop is CASSPEGGPRMNTEAFF. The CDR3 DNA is TGTGCCAGCAGCCCCGAGGGGGGGCCGAGGATGAACACTGAAGCTTTCTTT.